This entry features one TCR beta chain sequence. Its target is not known. This CDR3 has 16 amino acids. In germline, CDR1 is SGDLS, CDR2 YYNGEE. Trimming took 0 bases from V and 0 from J; bases not matched to a gene: 3. This specimen belongs to a study of graft-versus-host responses after intestinal transplantation. Study information: Isolated intestinal, liver-intestinal, or multivisceral transplants had been given to the recipients. Anti-thymocyte globulin induction preceded two to four years of tacrolimus and steroid maintenance in all recipients.

Clones were sequenced by immunoSEQ multiplex PCR, and TCRdb holds only the in-frame ones, with some missing. The sample records around 30,000 clones, around 92% being singletons. Regarding the study as a whole: There were GvH clones found in recipient marrow, and some of them appeared first in ileum or blood. Peak GvH clone levels in circulation were associated with early post-transplant HvG declines.

The sample here was PBMCs, taken 66 days after intestinal transplant. This TCR was sampled from a human patient who received an intestinal transplant, so some T cells may come from the graft donor. The chain is built from TRBV9 and TRBJ2-1, with 7 bases lining up with TRBD2. The CDR3 reads CASSVEWTSSYNEQFF. In nucleotides, the CDR3 is TGTGCCAGCAGCGTAGAGTGGACTAGCTCCTACAATGAGCAGTTCTTC.